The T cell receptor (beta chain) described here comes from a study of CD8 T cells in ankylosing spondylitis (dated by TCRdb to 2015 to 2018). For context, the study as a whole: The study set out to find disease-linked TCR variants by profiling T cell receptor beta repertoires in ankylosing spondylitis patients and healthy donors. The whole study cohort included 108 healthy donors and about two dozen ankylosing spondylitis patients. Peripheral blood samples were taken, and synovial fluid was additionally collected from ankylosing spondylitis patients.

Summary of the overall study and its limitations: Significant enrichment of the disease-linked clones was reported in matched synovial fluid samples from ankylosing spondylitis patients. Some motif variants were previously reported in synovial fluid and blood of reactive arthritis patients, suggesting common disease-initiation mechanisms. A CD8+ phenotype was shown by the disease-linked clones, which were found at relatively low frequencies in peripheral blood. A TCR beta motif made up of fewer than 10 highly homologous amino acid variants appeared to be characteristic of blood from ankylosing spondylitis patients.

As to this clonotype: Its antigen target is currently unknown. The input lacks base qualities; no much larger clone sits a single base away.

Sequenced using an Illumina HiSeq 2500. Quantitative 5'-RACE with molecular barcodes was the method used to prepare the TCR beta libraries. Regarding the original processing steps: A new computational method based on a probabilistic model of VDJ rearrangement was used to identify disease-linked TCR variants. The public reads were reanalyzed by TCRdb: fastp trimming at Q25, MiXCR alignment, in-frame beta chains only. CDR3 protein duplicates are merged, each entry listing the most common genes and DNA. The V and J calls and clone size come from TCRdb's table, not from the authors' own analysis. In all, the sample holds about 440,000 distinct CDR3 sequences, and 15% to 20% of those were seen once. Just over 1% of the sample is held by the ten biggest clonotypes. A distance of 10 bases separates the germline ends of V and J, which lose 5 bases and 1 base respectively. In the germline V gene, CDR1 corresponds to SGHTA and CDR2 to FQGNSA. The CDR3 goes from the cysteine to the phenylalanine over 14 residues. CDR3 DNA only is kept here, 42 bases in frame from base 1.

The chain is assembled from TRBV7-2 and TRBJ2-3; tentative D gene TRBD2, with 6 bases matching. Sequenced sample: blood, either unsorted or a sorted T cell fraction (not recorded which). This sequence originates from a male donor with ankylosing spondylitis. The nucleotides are TGTGCCAGCAGCCCGGGACTCCGCACAGATACGCAGTATTTT. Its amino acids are CASSPGLRTDTQYF.